This TCR beta chain is from a study of somatic mutations in cytotoxic T cells in rheumatoid arthritis. Profiled with immunoSEQ multiplex PCR; TCRdb holds only in-frame clones, not every one. This table holds roughly 20,000 clones, around 83% found once. The receptor was derived from an adult with rheumatoid arthritis. The source material was CD8+ T cells sorted from blood.

The CDR3, as DNA: TGCACCAGCAGCCGGGACAGGGGATCCGGGTGGAACACCATATATTTT. Its translation: CTSSRDRGSGWNTIYF. This chain connects TRBV1 to TRBJ1-3; TRBD1 was called by the table and not checked on the DNA. TRBV1 has pseudogene status. The length of the CDR3 is 16 residues.